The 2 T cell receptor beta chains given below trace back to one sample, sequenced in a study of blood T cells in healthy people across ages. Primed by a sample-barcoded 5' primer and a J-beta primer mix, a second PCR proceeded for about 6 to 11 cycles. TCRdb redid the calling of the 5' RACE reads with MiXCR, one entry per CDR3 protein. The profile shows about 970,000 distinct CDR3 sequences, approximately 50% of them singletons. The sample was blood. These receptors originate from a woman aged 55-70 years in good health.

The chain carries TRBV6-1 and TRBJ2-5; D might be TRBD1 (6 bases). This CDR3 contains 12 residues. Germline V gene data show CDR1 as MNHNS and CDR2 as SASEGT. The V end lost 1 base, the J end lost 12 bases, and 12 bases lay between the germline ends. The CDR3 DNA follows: TGTGCCAGCAGTGAAGGGGACACAAGAGAGTACTTC. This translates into CASSEGDTREYF.

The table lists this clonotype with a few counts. CDR3 amino acids: CASSVNGASQETQYF. The DNA of the CDR3 is TGTGCCAGCAGCGTAAACGGAGCATCGCAAGAGACCCAGTACTTC. The chain uses TRBV7-2 and TRBJ2-5; no clear D. Per germline, CDR1 SGHTA and CDR2 FQGNSA. The CDR3 loop spans 15 amino acids. The V and J ends lost 5 bases and 2 bases respectively, with 15 bases between them. Looking up the rest from reference TRBV7-2 and TRBJ2-5 gives the full variable domain: GAGVSQSPSNKVTEKGKDVELRCDPISGHTALYWYRQSLGQGLEFLIYFQGNSAPDKSGLPSDRFSAERTGGSVSTLTIQRTQQEDSAVYLCASSVNGASQETQYFGPGTRLLVL.